The next 9 T cell receptor beta chains were all read from a single sample in a study of blood T cell repertoires in COVID-19. The repertoire was sequenced with immunoSEQ multiplex PCR; TCRdb's copy has only in-frame clones and lacks some. The table lists about 150,000 clones, around 81% of them singletons. The sequencing input was peripheral blood. These receptor sequences come from a woman at least 80 years old with COVID-19, enrolled during active disease.

The chain employs TRBV11-2 and TRBJ1-2; no clear D gene. CDR3 size: 13 residues. Germline V gives CDR1 SGHAT, CDR2 FQNNGV. Trimming pared 8 bases from V and 2 bases from J, leaving 12 bases between. The CDR3 DNA is TGTGCCAGCCTGCATCCGGGAAACTATGGCTACACCTTC. Its translation: CASLHPGNYGYTF.

The J gene is TRBJ2-2, the V gene TRBV3-1 (or the pseudogene TRBV3-2), with D possibly being TRBD2 (7 bases). The CDR3 is made up of 17 amino acids. Germline assignment: CDR1 LGHDT and CDR2 YNNKEL (reference sequence). Trimming took off 1 base at V and 7 bases at J, with 19 bases between the two ends. CDR3 DNA: TGTGCCAGCAGCCAAGGTAGCGCGGGGGCCCACGACGGGGAGCTGTTTTTT. Its translation is CASSQGSAGAHDGELFF.

The chain employs TRBV6-5 and TRBJ1-2; no firm D call. Trimming left V 4 bases short and J 4 bases short, with 7 bases between. The CDR3 totals 12 residues. Germline V gene sequence: CDR1 MNHEY, CDR2 SVGAGI. The CDR3 DNA follows: TGTGCCAGCAGTTGGGAGGGCTATGGCTACACCTTC. This sequence encodes CASSWEGYGYTF.

The chain recombines TRBV27 with TRBJ1-1, with a tentative D call TRBD1 (5 bases). The CDR3 is 15 amino acids. The ends were cut back, 5 bases at V and 0 bases at J, with 13 bases in the middle. Germline assignment: CDR1 MNHEY and CDR2 SMNVEV (reference sequence). CDR3 in amino acids: CASSQGLGMNTEAFF. CDR3 nucleotides: TGTGCCAGCAGTCAGGGTCTGGGAATGAACACTGAAGCTTTCTTT.

The chain joins TRBV7-3 to TRBJ2-1; D remains ambiguous. This CDR3 contains 15 residues. V lost 1 base, J lost 1 base, and 8 bases lay in between. Germline values: CDR1 SGHTA, CDR2 FQGTGA. The DNA for the CDR3 is TGTGCCAGCAGCTTAAGTATAGCATCCTACAATGAGCAGTTCTTC. Its protein product is CASSLSIASYNEQFF.

This clone was observed a single time. The chain has TRBV25-1 and TRBJ1-3; D gene uncertain. The CDR3 is made up of 15 amino acids. V was shortened by 1 base and J by 0 bases, with 7 bases between the two germline ends. Germline lookup yields CDR1 MGHDK and CDR2 SYGVNS. The CDR3 DNA follows: TGTGCCAGCAGTGAATTAAGGAGCTCTGGAAACACCATATATTTT. It yields the protein CASSELRSSGNTIYF.

The CDR3 nucleotides read TGTGCCAGCAGCAACCGACCCAACGTGAGGGCTGGGGAGACCCAGTACTTC. Translation gives CASSNRPNVRAGETQYF. This chain connects TRBV11-2 to TRBJ2-5, with D possibly TRBD2 on 5 matching bases. Trimming cost V 5 bases and J 5 bases, with 24 bases left between them. Germline V gives CDR1 SGHAT, CDR2 FQNNGV. This CDR3 region has 17 residues.

The gene calls are TRBV2 and TRBJ1-1; D is undetermined. This CDR3 is built from 13 residues. Germline values: CDR1 SNHLY, CDR2 FYNNEI. The ends were cut back, 10 bases at V and 0 bases at J, with 12 bases in the middle. CDR3 sequence reads: CATDLDVNTEAFF. The CDR3 nucleotides are TGTGCCACCGACCTAGACGTGAACACTGAAGCTTTCTTT.

The chain couples TRBV15 to TRBJ2-3, with 8 bases identical to TRBD1. From germline, CDR1 is LNHNV and CDR2 YYDKDF (reference sequence). There are 16 residues in the CDR3. V was clipped by 1 base and J by 2 bases; unmatched bases: 5. Here the CDR3 DNA reads TGTGCCACCAGCAGAGGGGACAGGAAGACCACAGATACGCAGTATTTT. Translation: CATSRGDRKTTDTQYF.